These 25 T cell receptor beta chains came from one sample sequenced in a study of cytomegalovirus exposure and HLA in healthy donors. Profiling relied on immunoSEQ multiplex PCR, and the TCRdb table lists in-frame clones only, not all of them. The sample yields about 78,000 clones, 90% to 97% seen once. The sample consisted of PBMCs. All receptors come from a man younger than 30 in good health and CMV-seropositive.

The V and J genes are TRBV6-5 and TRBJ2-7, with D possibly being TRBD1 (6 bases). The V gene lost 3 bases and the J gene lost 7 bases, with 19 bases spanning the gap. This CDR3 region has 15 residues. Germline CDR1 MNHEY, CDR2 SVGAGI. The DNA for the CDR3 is TGTGCCAGCAGTTATAGCCCGGGAAACGGACAGGAGCAGTACTTC. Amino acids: CASSYSPGNGQEQYF.

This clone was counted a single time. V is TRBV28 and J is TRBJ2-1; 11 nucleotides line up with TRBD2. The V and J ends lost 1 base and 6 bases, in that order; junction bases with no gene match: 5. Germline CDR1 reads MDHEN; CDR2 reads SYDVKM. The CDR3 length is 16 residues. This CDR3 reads CASSLLGTSGSNEQFF. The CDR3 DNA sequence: TGTGCCAGCAGTTTATTAGGCACTAGCGGGAGCAATGAGCAGTTCTTC. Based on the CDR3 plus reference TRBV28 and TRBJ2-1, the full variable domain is DVKVTQSSRYLVKRTGEKVFLECVQDMDHENMFWYRQDPGLGLRLIYFSYDVKMKEKGDIPEGYSVSREKKERFSLILESASTNQTSMYLCASSLLGTSGSNEQFFGPGTRLTVL.

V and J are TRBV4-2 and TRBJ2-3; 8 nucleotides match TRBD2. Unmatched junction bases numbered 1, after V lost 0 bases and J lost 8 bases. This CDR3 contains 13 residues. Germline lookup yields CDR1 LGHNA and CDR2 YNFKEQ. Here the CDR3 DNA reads TGTGCCAGCAGCCAAGATCGGGGGGGTACGCAGTATTTT. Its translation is CASSQDRGGTQYF.

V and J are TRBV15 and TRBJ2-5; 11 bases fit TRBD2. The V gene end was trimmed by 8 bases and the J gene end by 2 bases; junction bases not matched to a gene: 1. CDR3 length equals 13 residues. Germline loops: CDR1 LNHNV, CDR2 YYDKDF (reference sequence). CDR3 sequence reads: CATGLAGQETQYF. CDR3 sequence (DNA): TGTGCCACCGGACTAGCGGGTCAAGAGACCCAGTACTTC. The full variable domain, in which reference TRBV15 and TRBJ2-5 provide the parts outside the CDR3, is DAMVIQNPRYQVTQFGKPVTLSCSQTLNHNVMYWYQQKSSQAPKLLFHYYDKDFNNEADTPDNFQSRRPNTSFCFLDIRSPGLGDTAMYLCATGLAGQETQYFGPGTRLLVL.

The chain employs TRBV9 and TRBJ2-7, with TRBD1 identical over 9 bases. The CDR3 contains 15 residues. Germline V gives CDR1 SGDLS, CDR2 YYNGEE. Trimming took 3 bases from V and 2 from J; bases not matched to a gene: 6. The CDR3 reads CASSAGTGSTYEQYF. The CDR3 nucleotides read TGTGCCAGCAGCGCCGGGACAGGGTCCACCTACGAGCAGTACTTC.

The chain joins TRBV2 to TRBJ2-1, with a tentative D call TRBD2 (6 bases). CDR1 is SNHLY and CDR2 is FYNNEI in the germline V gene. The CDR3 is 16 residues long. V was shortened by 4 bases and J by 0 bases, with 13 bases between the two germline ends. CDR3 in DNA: TGTGCCAGCAGTGTGTGGGACTCCTCCTCCTACAATGAGCAGTTCTTC. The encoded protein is CASSVWDSSSYNEQFF. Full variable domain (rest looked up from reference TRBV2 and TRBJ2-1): EPEVTQTPSHQVTQMGQEVILRCVPISNHLYFYWYRQILGQKVEFLVSFYNNEISEKSEIFDDQFSVERPDGSNFTLKIRSTKLEDSAMYFCASSVWDSSSYNEQFFGPGTRLTVL.

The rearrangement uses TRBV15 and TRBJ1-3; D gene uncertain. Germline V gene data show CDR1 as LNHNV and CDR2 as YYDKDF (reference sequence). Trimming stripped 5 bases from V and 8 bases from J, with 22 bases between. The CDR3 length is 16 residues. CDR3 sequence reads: CATSPDPGRIRDTIYF. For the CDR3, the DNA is TGTGCCACCAGCCCAGACCCGGGAAGAATACGGGACACCATATATTTT.

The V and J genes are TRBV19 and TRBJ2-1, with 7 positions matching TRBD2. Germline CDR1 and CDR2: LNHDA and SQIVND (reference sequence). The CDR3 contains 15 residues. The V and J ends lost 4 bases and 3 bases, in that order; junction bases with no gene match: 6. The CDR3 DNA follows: TGTGCCAGTAGTAGGCCCGGGACTATCTACAATGAGCAGTTCTTC. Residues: CASSRPGTIYNEQFF.

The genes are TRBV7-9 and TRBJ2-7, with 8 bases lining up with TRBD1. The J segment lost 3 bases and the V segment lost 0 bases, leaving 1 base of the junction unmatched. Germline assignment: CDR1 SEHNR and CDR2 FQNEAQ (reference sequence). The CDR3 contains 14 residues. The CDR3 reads CASSLAGTGYEQYF. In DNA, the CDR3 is TGTGCCAGCAGCTTAGCCGGGACAGGCTACGAGCAGTACTTC.

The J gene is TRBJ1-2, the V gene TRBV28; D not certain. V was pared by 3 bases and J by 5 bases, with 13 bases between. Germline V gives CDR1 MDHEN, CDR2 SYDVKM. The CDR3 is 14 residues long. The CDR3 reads CASSLAKNAYGYTF. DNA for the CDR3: TGTGCCAGCAGTTTGGCAAAAAACGCATATGGCTACACCTTC.

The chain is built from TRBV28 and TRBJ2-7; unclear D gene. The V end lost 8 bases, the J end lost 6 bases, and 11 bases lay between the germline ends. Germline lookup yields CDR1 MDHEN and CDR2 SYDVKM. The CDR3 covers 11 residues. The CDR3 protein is CASGWAVEQYF. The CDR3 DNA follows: TGTGCCAGCGGCTGGGCCGTCGAGCAGTACTTC.

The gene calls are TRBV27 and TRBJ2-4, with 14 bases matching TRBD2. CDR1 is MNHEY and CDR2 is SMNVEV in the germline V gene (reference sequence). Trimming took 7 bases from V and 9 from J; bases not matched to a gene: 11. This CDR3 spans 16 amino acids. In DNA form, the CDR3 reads TGTGCCAGCACCAAGACTAGCGGGAGGGCAGGGGGCATTCAGTACTTC. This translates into CASTKTSGRAGGIQYF.

The CDR3 spells CASSQGGGDTEAFF. The CDR3 DNA follows: TGCGCCAGCAGCCAAGGCGGAGGGGACACTGAAGCTTTCTTT. The chain employs TRBV4-1 and TRBJ1-1, with a tentative D call TRBD1 (5 bases). This CDR3 spans 14 amino acids. The germline gives CDR1 MGHRA, CDR2 YSYEKL. The V and J ends lost 1 base and 3 bases respectively, with 9 bases between them.

As DNA, the CDR3 is TGCGCCAGCAGCTTGGTTGCGGGAGGGTCGGGGGAGCAGTACTTC. Protein: CASSLVAGGSGEQYF. The rearrangement links TRBV5-1 to TRBJ2-7, with 9 positions matching TRBD2. The CDR3 spans 15 residues. Trimming removed 0 bases from V and 7 bases from J; junction bases left unmatched: 8. Germline lookup yields CDR1 SGHRS and CDR2 YFSETQ. The variable domain in full, with the rest retrieved from reference TRBV5-1 and TRBJ2-7, is KAGVTQTPRYLIKTRGQQVTLSCSPISGHRSVSWYQQTPGQGLQFLFEYFSETQRNKGNFPGRFSGRQFSNSRSEMNVSTLELGDSALYLCASSLVAGGSGEQYFGPGTRLTVT.

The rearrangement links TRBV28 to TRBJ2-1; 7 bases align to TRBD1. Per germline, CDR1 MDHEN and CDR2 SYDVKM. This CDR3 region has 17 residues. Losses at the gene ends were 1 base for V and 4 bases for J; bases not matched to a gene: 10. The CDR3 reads CASSLLIVQGMYNEQFF. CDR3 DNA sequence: TGTGCCAGCAGTTTATTGATTGTACAGGGGATGTACAATGAGCAGTTCTTC.

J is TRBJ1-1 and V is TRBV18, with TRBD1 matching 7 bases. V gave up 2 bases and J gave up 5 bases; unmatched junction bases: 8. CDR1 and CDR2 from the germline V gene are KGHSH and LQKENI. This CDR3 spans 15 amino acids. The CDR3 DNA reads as TGTGCCAGCTCACCAGGCGACAGGGTCTTAACTGAAGCTTTCTTT. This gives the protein CASSPGDRVLTEAFF.

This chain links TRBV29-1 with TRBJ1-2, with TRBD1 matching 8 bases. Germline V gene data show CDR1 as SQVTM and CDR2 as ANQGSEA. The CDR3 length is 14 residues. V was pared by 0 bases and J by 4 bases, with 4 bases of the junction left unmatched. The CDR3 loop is CSVEETGGGYGYTF. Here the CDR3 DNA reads TGCAGCGTTGAAGAAACAGGGGGGGGCTATGGCTACACCTTC. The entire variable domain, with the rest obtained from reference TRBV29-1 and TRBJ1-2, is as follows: SAVISQKPSRDICQRGTSLTIQCQVDSQVTMMFWYRQQPGQSLTLIATANQGSEATYESGFVIDKFPISRPNLTFSTLTVSNMSPEDSSIYLCSVEETGGGYGYTFGSGTRLTVV.

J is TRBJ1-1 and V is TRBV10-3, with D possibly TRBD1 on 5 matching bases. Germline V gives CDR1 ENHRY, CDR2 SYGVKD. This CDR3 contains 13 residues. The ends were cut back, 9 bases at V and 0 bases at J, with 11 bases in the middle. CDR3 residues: CAILNRLNTEAFF. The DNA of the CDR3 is TGTGCCATTCTAAACAGGTTGAACACTGAAGCTTTCTTT.

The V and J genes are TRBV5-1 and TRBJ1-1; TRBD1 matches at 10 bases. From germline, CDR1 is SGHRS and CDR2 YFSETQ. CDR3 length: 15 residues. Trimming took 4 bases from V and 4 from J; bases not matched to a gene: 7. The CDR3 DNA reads TGCGCCAGCAGCGACCTGAGACAGGGGGCCACTGAAGCTTTCTTT. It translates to CASSDLRQGATEAFF.

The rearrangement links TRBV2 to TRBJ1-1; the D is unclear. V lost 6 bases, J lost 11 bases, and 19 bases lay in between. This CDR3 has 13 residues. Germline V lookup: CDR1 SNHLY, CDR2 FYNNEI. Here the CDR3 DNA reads TGTGCCAGCAGCGAACCCCCCGGTGAGGCGGCTTTCTTT. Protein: CASSEPPGEAAFF.

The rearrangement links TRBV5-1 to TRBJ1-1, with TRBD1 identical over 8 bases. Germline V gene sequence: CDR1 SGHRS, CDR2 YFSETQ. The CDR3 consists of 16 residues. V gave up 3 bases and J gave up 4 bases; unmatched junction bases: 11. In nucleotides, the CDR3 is TGCGCCAGCAGCTCGGACAGGGAGACTGTGGTCACTGAAGCTTTCTTT. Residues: CASSSDRETVVTEAFF.

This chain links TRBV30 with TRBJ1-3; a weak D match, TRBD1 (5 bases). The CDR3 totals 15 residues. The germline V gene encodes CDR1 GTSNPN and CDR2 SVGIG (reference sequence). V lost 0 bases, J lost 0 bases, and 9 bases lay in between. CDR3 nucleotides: TGTGCCTGGAGTGTGGGGCAGGTCTCTGGAAACACCATATATTTT. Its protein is CAWSVGQVSGNTIYF.

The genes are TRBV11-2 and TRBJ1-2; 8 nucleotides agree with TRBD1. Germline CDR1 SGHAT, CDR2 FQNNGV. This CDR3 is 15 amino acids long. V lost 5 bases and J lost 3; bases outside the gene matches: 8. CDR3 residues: CASSRTGYGHYGYTF. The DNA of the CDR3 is TGTGCCAGCAGCCGGACAGGGTATGGGCACTATGGCTACACCTTC.

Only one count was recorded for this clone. The CDR3 region is CASRKRLNYGYTF. The CDR3 DNA is TGTGCCAGCAGAAAGAGACTGAACTATGGCTACACCTTC. The chain is built from TRBV28 and TRBJ1-2; D call uncertain. The CDR3 length is 13 residues. Between the trimmed V and J ends, which lost 6 bases and 2 bases, there was a span of 10 bases. The germline V gene encodes CDR1 MDHEN and CDR2 SYDVKM.

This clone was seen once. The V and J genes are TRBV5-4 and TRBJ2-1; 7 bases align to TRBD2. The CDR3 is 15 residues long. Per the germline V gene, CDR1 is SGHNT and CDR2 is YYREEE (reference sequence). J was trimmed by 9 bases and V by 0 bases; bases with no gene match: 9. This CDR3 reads CASSLVTSFGGEQFF. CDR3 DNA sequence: TGTGCCAGCAGCTTGGTGACTAGCTTCGGTGGTGAGCAGTTCTTC.